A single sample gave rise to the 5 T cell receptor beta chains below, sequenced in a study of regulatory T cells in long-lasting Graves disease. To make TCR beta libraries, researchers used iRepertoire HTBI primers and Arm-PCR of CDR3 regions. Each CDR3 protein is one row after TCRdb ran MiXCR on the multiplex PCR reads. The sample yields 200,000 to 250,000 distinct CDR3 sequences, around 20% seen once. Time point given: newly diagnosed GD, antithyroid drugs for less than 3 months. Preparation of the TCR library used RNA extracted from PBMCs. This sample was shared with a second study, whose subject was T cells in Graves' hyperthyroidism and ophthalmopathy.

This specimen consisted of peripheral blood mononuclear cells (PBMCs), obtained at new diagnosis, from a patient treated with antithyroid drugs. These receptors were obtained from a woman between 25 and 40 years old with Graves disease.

CDR3 region: CSARAPSPAGGPYEQYF. The CDR3 nucleotides are TGCAGTGCTAGAGCCCCATCGCCAGCGGGGGGACCCTACGAGCAGTACTTC. The chain links TRBV20-1 to TRBJ2-7, with 9 positions matching TRBD2. This CDR3 comprises 17 residues. Germline CDR1 is DFQATT and CDR2 is SNEGSKA (reference sequence). With 1 base clipped from V and 2 bases from J, the junction kept 12 bases outside the gene matches.

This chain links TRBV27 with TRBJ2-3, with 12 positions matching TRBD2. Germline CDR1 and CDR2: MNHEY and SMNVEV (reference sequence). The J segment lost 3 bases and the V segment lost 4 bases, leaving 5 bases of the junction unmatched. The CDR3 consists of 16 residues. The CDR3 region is CASSSPSGGVTDTQYF. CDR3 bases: TGTGCCAGCAGTTCCCCTAGCGGGGGGGTAACAGATACGCAGTATTTT.

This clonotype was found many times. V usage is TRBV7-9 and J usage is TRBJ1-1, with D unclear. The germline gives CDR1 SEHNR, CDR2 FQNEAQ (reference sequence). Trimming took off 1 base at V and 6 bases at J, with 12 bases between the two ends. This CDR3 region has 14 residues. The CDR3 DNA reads TGTGCCAGCAGCTTAGTAAGGGATGTCGCTGAAGCTTTCTTT. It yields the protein CASSLVRDVAEAFF.

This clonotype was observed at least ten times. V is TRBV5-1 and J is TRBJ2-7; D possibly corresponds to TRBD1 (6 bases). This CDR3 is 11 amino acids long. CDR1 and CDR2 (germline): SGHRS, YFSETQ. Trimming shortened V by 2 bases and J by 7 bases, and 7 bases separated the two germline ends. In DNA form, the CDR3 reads TGCGCCAGCAGCTTTGGACAGGAGCAGTACTTC. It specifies CASSFGQEQYF.

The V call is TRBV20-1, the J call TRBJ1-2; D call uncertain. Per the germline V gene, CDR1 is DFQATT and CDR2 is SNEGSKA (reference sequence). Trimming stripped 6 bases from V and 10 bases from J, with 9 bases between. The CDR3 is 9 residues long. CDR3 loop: CSADIAYTF. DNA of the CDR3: TGCAGTGCCGACATTGCCTACACCTTC.